This TCR beta chain is drawn from a study of vaccination and CD4 T cells after COVID-19. This clonotype was seen a single time. Its cognate antigen is unknown. The treatment: roughly nine-day PBMC culture with coronavirus spike peptide pools or control peptides (ViraFEST assay). ViraFEST used peptide pools to expand antigen-specific T cells before TCR sequencing. Days 3 and 7 saw half the medium replaced with fresh IL-2 medium. Cultured CD4+ T cell DNA was sequenced using the Oncomine TCR Beta short-read assay. Researchers extracted genomic DNA from CD4+ T cells that had been cultured. TCRdb analysed the PCR reads with MiXCR anew, one entry per CDR3 protein. In the table there are approximately 21,000 distinct CDR3 sequences, approximately 40% of which are singletons. The TCR originated in a human donor who had recovered from COVID-19. The specimen comprised CD4+ T cells from blood, cultured in vitro, sampled after SARS-CoV-2 vaccination.

Written as DNA, the CDR3 is TGCAGTGCTAGGTCGGGAGGGGGCGACGAGCAGTACTTC. Encoded protein: CSARSGGGDEQYF. The chain is built from TRBV20-1 and TRBJ2-7, with D possibly matching TRBD2 (8 bases). The germline gives CDR1 DFQATT, CDR2 SNEGSKA (reference sequence). Trimming removed 3 bases at V and 5 bases at J, with 14 bases between. There are 13 residues in the CDR3.